The 12 T cell receptor beta chains below come from one sample, sequenced in a study of shared clonotypes between healthy human individuals. Profiled with immunoSEQ multiplex PCR; TCRdb holds only in-frame clones, not every one. Counted here are about 2,100,000 clones, roughly 91% occurring once; the ten biggest clones make up 1.5% to 2%. Terminally differentiated effector memory CD45RA+ cells were excluded by CCR7 positive selection of CD45RO-negative cells. Sequencing input: naive CD8+ T cells from PBMCs. The receptors shown here come from a man between 18 and 35 years old in good health. Some clones in this sample may be carry-over from other donors' samples.

This clone occurred once. This chain uses TRBV5-5 with TRBJ1-1, with a tentative D call TRBD1 (5 bases). CDR3 length equals 17 residues. CDR1 SGHKS and CDR2 YYEKEE come from the germline V gene (reference sequence). Trimming removed 3 bases at V and 1 base at J, with 19 bases between. CDR3 coding DNA: TGTGCCAGCAGCTATTGGGGCGACGGCAGTAAGAACACTGAAGCTTTCTTT. It encodes CASSYWGDGSKNTEAFF.

The chain is built from TRBV9 and TRBJ2-7; perhaps TRBD2 as D (5 bases). Trimming took 2 bases from V and 2 from J, leaving 20 bases between them. The CDR3 is 17 residues long. The germline V gene has CDR1 SGDLS and CDR2 YYNGEE. The CDR3 sequence is CASSVGAQRENPYEQYF. CDR3 coding DNA: TGTGCCAGCAGCGTGGGCGCCCAGAGGGAAAACCCCTACGAGCAGTACTTC.

This sequence joins TRBV29-1 and TRBJ2-7, with TRBD2 as a possible D gene (6 bases). Germline lookup yields CDR1 SQVTM and CDR2 ANQGSEA. The CDR3 extends over 14 amino acids. The germline V and J ends were trimmed by 7 bases and 0 bases, with 16 bases remaining between them. The CDR3 spells CSAWDSLSSYEQYF. CDR3 nucleotide sequence: TGCAGCGCCTGGGACTCCTTGAGCTCCTACGAGCAGTACTTC.

V and J are TRBV6-5 and TRBJ2-7, with 7 bases fitting TRBD1. Germline CDR1 reads MNHEY; CDR2 reads SVGAGI. V lost 6 bases to trimming and J lost 2 bases; unmatched junction nucleotides: 4. The CDR3 has 13 residues. CDR3 amino acids: CASRDGQAYEQYF. CDR3 nucleotide sequence: TGTGCCAGCAGAGACGGACAGGCCTACGAGCAGTACTTC.

V and J are TRBV6-5 and TRBJ1-6, with 7 bases aligning to TRBD1. Per the germline V gene, CDR1 is MNHEY and CDR2 is SVGAGI. The ends lost 7 bases at V and 9 bases at J; junction bases unmatched: 9. The CDR3 is made up of 14 amino acids. The CDR3 reads CASKRQGGSSPLHF. DNA for the CDR3: TGTGCCAGCAAACGACAGGGTGGCAGTTCACCCCTCCACTTT.

The V call is TRBV6-5, the J call TRBJ2-1, with 9 bases lining up with TRBD2. Unmatched junction bases numbered 4, after V lost 4 bases and J lost 0 bases. Per the germline V gene, CDR1 is MNHEY and CDR2 is SVGAGI. The CDR3 sequence is 16 residues long. The CDR3 sequence: CASSSGLASSYNEQFF. CDR3 nucleotides: TGTGCCAGCAGTTCAGGACTAGCGTCCTCCTACAATGAGCAGTTCTTC.

The chain links TRBV27 to TRBJ2-2; possibly TRBD2 for D (5 bases). Trimming removed 2 bases at V and 6 bases at J, with 16 bases between. Germline CDR1 is MNHEY and CDR2 is SMNVEV (reference sequence). This CDR3 region has 16 residues. The CDR3 is CASSLPPSLPPGELFF. CDR3 sequence (DNA): TGTGCCAGCAGTTTACCTCCTAGCCTGCCCCCCGGGGAGCTGTTTTTT.

This clone is a singleton in its sample. The chain couples TRBV7-9 to TRBJ2-7; 9 bases line up with TRBD2. The CDR3 extends over 12 amino acids. The germline V gene encodes CDR1 SEHNR and CDR2 FQNEAQ (reference sequence). J lost 1 base, V lost 10 bases, and 2 bases had no gene match. CDR3 in amino acids: CATREGSYEQYF. CDR3 DNA sequence: TGTGCCACGCGGGAGGGATCCTACGAGCAGTACTTC.

V usage is TRBV7-9 and J usage is TRBJ1-1; a weak D match, TRBD1 (5 bases). The V gene lost 5 bases and the J gene lost 0 bases, with 19 bases spanning the gap. CDR3 size: 17 residues. Germline loops: CDR1 SEHNR, CDR2 FQNEAQ (reference sequence). As DNA, the CDR3 is TGTGCCAGCAGCACCCAACCGGGACTCCGAATGAACACTGAAGCTTTCTTT. It specifies CASSTQPGLRMNTEAFF.

The chain recombines TRBV29-1 with TRBJ2-7, with D possibly being TRBD1 (6 bases). The CDR3 loop spans 14 amino acids. V lost 7 bases and J lost 6, with 22 bases in between. The germline CDR1 and CDR2 sequences are SQVTM and ANQGSEA. CDR3 DNA sequence: TGCAGCGCCACCCTAGGGGGTGCTTTCTTCGAGCAGTACTTC. Residues: CSATLGGAFFEQYF.

The V and J genes are TRBV11-2 and TRBJ2-7, with D perhaps matching TRBD1 (6 bases). This CDR3 has 14 amino acids. Trimming took 5 bases from V and 9 from J, leaving 20 bases between them. CDR1 is SGHAT and CDR2 is FQNNGV in the germline V gene. In DNA form, the CDR3 reads TGTGCCAGCAGCCTCCGGGACAATCCCTATGGGCAGTACTTC. Amino acid sequence: CASSLRDNPYGQYF.

The chain links TRBV27 to TRBJ2-2, with D unclear. Germline V gives CDR1 MNHEY, CDR2 SMNVEV (reference sequence). The CDR3 is 13 amino acids. V lost 3 bases and J lost 4, with 6 bases in between. CDR3: CASSFISTGELFF. CDR3 bases: TGTGCCAGCAGTTTCATCTCCACCGGGGAGCTGTTTTTT.